The T cell receptor (beta chain) described here comes from a study of blood T cell repertoires in COVID-19. Study-level background: In each case, the material was cDNA or gDNA derived from T cells, B-cell-depleted T cells, or PBMCs.

V was clipped by 7 bases and J by 3 bases; unmatched bases: 8. CDR3 length: 14 amino acids. Germline values: CDR1 MRHNA, CDR2 SNTAGT. TCRdb's table, derived via immunoSEQ multiplex PCR, lists solely in-frame clones and lacks some. Among 300,000 to 400,000 clones listed, approximately 88% were seen once. The rearrangement links TRBV6-4 to TRBJ1-2, with TRBD1 matching 7 bases. The sequence came from a woman aged 25 to 39 with acute COVID-19. Sequencing was done on a sample of PBMCs or T cells enriched from blood (not recorded which). CDR3 residues: CASTKEQGYYGYTF. The CDR3 DNA reads as TGTGCCAGCACTAAGGAACAGGGGTACTATGGCTACACCTTC.